This is a list of T cell receptor beta chains from one sample in a study of lymphopenia after photon versus proton radiotherapy. Sequenced by immunoSEQ multiplex PCR; TCRdb stores in-frame clones only, minus some. The sample comprises some 42,000 clones, around 81% of which are singletons, and over 20% rests with the top ten. This specimen was peripheral blood, taken from a patient treated with proton-based radiotherapy. Receptors were obtained from a woman aged 70-85 years with pancreatic cancer. Each CDR3 is given with its conserved first and last residue. Fields, in order: clone size, D gene, J gene, V gene, CDR3 protein, CDR3 DNA. The D gene is left open where the match is weak. Only part of the rows carry a size: once, few, many, or a class if the clone is expanded.

NA,TRBD2,TRBJ2-7,TRBV15,CATSYSSSGYLAEQYF,TGTGCCACCAGCTATTCCTCTAGCGGGTACCTGGCCGAGCAGTACTTC
NA,NA,TRBJ2-3,TRBV7-2,CASSPRTDTQYF,TGTGCCAGCAGCCCCCGTACAGATACGCAGTATTTT
NA,TRBD1,TRBJ1-2,TRBV28,CASRTGQGAYGYTF,TGTGCCAGCAGGACGGGACAGGGTGCCTATGGCTACACCTTC
NA,TRBD1,TRBJ1-5,TRBV6-1,CASNHRGIGQPQHF,TGTGCCAGCAACCACAGGGGTATTGGCCAGCCCCAGCATTTT
NA,TRBD1,TRBJ2-2,TRBV7-3,CASSYGQGINTGELFF,TGTGCCAGCAGCTACGGACAGGGTATTAACACCGGGGAGCTGTTTTTT
NA,TRBD1,TRBJ2-7,TRBV27,CASSSGQGRVYEQYF,TGTGCCAGCAGTTCAGGACAGGGCCGGGTTTACGAGCAGTACTTC
NA,TRBD2,TRBJ2-2,TRBV6-1,CASSRGSGSPGELFF,TGTGCCAGCAGTCGTGGTAGCGGGAGTCCCGGGGAGCTGTTTTTT
NA,NA,TRBJ2-3,TRBV7-8,CASSFLPSTDTQYF,TGTGCCAGCAGCTTCTTGCCGAGCACAGATACGCAGTATTTT
NA,NA,TRBJ1-1,TRBV5-4,CASSEPDRMNTEAFF,TGTGCCAGCAGCGAGCCGGACAGAATGAACACTGAAGCTTTCTTT
NA,TRBD2,TRBJ2-3,TRBV19,CASRREGGGANKHTQYF,TGTGCCAGTAGACGGGAGGGGGGAGGCGCTAACAAGCATACGCAGTATTTT
NA,NA,TRBJ2-1,TRBV28,CASSLQNGNEQFF,TGTGCCAGCAGTTTACAAAATGGGAATGAGCAGTTCTTC
NA,TRBD2,TRBJ2-1,TRBV5-4,CASSFDLAGSYNEQFF,TGTGCCAGCAGCTTCGACCTAGCGGGGTCCTACAATGAGCAGTTCTTC
NA,NA,TRBJ2-7,TRBV18,CASSQGTSYEQYF,TGTGCCAGCTCACAAGGGACCTCCTACGAGCAGTACTTC
once,NA,TRBJ2-3,TRBV5-1,CASSREAPTDTQYF,TGCGCCAGCAGCCGCGAGGCCCCCACAGATACGCAGTATTTT
NA,TRBD2,TRBJ2-1,TRBV27,CASSFLGGGYNEQFF,TGTGCCAGCAGTTTCCTCGGGGGGGGTTACAATGAGCAGTTCTTC
NA,TRBD1,TRBJ1-1,TRBV28,CALTTGIKNTEAFF,TGTGCCCTAACGACAGGGATTAAGAACACTGAAGCTTTCTTT
NA,TRBD1,TRBJ2-5,TRBV12-5,CASGPGGFGKETQYF,TGTGCTAGTGGTCCAGGGGGTTTTGGCAAAGAGACCCAGTACTTC
NA,NA,TRBJ2-2,TRBV9,CASSVASRGTGELFF,TGTGCCAGCAGCGTAGCTAGCAGGGGCACCGGGGAGCTGTTTTTT
NA,NA,TRBJ2-3,TRBV14,CASSPPTSAAFPTDTQYF,TGTGCCAGCAGCCCCCCCACCTCCGCGGCCTTTCCCACAGATACGCAGTATTTT
NA,TRBD1,TRBJ1-1,TRBV30,CAWSPGGRGEAFF,TGTGCCTGGAGTCCAGGGGGCCGGGGTGAAGCTTTCTTT
NA,NA,TRBJ2-1,TRBV11-3,CASRLGVEQFF,TGTGCCAGCAGACTAGGGGTGGAGCAGTTCTTC
NA,TRBD1,TRBJ2-7,TRBV6-1,CASSELRGPNYEQYF,TGTGCCAGCAGTGAACTAAGGGGGCCCAACTACGAGCAGTACTTC
NA,TRBD1,TRBJ2-5,TRBV7-7,CASSFEDRGETQYF,TGTGCTAGCAGCTTCGAGGACAGGGGGGAGACCCAGTACTTC
NA,NA,TRBJ1-2,TRBV7-3,CASSQGPNYGYTF,TGTGCCAGCAGCCAGGGACCGAACTATGGCTACACCTTC
NA,TRBD1,TRBJ1-5,TRBV5-8,CASSLRDRGLSNQPQHF,TGTGCCAGCAGCTTAAGGGACAGGGGGCTGAGCAATCAGCCCCAGCATTTT
NA,NA,TRBJ2-7,TRBV27,CASSFESSSYEQYF,TGTGCCAGCAGTTTTGAGAGCTCCTCCTACGAGCAGTACTTC
NA,TRBD2,TRBJ2-3,TRBV2,CASSLAGGTDTQYF,TGTGCCAGCAGTTTAGCGGGAGGCACAGATACGCAGTATTTT
NA,TRBD2,TRBJ2-7,TRBV10-3,CAISGASGSYEQYF,TGTGCCATCAGTGGGGCTAGCGGCTCCTACGAGCAGTACTTC
NA,TRBD1,TRBJ2-7,TRBV10-3,CAIRPDRGRYEQYF,TGTGCCATCAGGCCCGACAGGGGACGGTACGAGCAGTACTTC
NA,TRBD1,TRBJ1-2,TRBV28,CASSPSRTGLGYGYTF,TGTGCCAGCAGTCCAAGCCGGACAGGGCTTGGCTATGGCTACACCTTC
NA,NA,TRBJ1-2,TRBV28,CASTSRALLNGYTF,TGTGCCAGCACCAGTCGGGCGCTCCTCAACGGCTACACCTTC
once,TRBD2,TRBJ2-7,TRBV7-2,CASTLTSGTSYEQYF,TGTGCCAGCACCCTGACTAGCGGGACATCCTACGAGCAGTACTTC
once,NA,TRBJ2-7,TRBV18,CASSLGGLYEQYF,TGTGCCAGCTCACTTGGAGGGTTATACGAGCAGTACTTC
once,TRBD1,TRBJ1-1,TRBV4-3,CASSQDWDRARTEAFF,TGCGCCAGCAGCCAAGATTGGGACAGGGCTCGCACTGAAGCTTTCTTT
few,NA,TRBJ2-7,TRBV7-2,CASSLNRVSYEQYF,TGTGCCAGCAGCTTAAACCGGGTCTCCTACGAGCAGTACTTC
NA,TRBD1,TRBJ1-2,TRBV19,CASSTGQGTHGYTF,TGTGCCAGTAGTACGGGACAGGGGACTCATGGCTACACCTTC
NA,NA,TRBJ1-5,TRBV7-8,CASSFVGISNQPQHF,TGTGCCAGCAGCTTCGTCGGGATTAGCAATCAGCCCCAGCATTTT